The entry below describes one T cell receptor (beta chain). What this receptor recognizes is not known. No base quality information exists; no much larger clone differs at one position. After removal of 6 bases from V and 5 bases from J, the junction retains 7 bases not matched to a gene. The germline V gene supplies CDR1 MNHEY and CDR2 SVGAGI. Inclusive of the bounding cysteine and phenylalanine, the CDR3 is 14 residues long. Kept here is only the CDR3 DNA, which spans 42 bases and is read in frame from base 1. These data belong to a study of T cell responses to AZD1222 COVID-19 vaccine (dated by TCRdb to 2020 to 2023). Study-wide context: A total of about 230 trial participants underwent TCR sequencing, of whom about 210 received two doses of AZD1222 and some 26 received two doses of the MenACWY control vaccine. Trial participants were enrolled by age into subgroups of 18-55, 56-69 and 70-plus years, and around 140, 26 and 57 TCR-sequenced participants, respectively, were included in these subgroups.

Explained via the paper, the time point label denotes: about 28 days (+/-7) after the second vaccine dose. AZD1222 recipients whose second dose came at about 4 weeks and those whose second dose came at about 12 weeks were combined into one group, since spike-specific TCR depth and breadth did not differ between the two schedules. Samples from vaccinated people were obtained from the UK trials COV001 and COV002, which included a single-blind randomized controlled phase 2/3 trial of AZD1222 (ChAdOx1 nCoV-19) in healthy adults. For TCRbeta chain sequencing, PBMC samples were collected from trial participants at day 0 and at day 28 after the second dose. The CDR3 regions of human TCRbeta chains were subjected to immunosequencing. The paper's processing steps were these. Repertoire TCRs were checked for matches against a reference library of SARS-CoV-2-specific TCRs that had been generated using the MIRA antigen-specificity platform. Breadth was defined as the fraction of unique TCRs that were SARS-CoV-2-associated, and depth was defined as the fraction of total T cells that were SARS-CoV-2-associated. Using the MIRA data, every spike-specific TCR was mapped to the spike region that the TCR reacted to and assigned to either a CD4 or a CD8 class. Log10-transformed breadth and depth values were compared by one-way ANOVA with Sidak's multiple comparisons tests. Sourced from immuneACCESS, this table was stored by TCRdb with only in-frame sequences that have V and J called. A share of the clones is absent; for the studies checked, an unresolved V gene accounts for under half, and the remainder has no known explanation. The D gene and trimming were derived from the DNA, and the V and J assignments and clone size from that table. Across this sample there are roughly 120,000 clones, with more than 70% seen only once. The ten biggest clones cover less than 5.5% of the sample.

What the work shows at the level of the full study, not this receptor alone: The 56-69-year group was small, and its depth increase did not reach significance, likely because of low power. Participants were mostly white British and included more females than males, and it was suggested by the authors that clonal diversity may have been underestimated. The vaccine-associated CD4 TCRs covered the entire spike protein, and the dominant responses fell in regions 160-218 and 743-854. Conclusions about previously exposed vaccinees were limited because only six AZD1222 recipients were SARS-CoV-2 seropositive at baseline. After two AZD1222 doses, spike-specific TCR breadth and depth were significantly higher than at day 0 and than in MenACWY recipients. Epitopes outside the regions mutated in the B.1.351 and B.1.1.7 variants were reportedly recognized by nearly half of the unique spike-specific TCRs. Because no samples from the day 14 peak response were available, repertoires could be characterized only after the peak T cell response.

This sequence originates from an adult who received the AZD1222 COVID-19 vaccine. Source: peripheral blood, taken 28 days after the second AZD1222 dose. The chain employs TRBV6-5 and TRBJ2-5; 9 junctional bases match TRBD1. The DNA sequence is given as TGTGCCAGCAGACCCGGGACAGGGACGGAGACCCAGTACTTC. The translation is CASRPGTGTETQYF.